Below, 4 T cell receptor beta chains from the same sample are listed, as sequenced in a study of blood T cell repertoires in COVID-19. Produced via immunoSEQ multiplex PCR; TCRdb's table is partial and in-frame only. Among about 160,000 clones listed, more than 75% were seen once. The material sequenced was peripheral blood. The receptors derive from a young man with acute or convalescent COVID-19.

The rearrangement joins TRBV29-1 to TRBJ1-5; D not certain. This CDR3 has 13 residues. The germline gives CDR1 SQVTM, CDR2 ANQGSEA. V lost 4 bases and J lost 2, with 9 bases in between. The DNA for the CDR3 is TGCAGCGTTGGCGTATCGGGCAATCAGCCCCAGCATTTT. Protein: CSVGVSGNQPQHF.

This chain connects TRBV7-9 to TRBJ2-1; D perhaps matches TRBD1 (6 bases). CDR1 SEHNR and CDR2 FQNEAQ come from the germline V gene (reference sequence). Trimming cost V 4 bases and J 9 bases, with 22 bases left between them. This CDR3 contains 16 residues. CDR3 residues: CASSSSGDTWFGEQFF. The CDR3 DNA follows: TGTGCCAGCAGCTCGTCCGGGGACACCTGGTTCGGTGAGCAGTTCTTC.

The chain recombines TRBV10-2 with TRBJ1-5; D perhaps matches TRBD1 (5 bases). This CDR3 has 14 amino acids. Germline V CDR1 and CDR2: WSHSY, SAAADI. Trimming cost V 9 bases and J 2 bases, with 14 bases left between them. As DNA, the CDR3 is TGCGCCAGTAAGGAGGGGATTGGCAATCAGCCCCAGCATTTT. Encoded protein: CASKEGIGNQPQHF.

The V and J genes are TRBV19 and TRBJ1-1; D is uncertain. Germline values: CDR1 LNHDA, CDR2 SQIVND (reference sequence). The V and J ends lost 5 bases and 1 base respectively, with 11 bases between them. This CDR3 is built from 14 residues. The CDR3 region is CASSLAHRNTEAFF. In DNA, the CDR3 is TGTGCCAGTAGTCTCGCCCACAGGAACACTGAAGCTTTCTTT.